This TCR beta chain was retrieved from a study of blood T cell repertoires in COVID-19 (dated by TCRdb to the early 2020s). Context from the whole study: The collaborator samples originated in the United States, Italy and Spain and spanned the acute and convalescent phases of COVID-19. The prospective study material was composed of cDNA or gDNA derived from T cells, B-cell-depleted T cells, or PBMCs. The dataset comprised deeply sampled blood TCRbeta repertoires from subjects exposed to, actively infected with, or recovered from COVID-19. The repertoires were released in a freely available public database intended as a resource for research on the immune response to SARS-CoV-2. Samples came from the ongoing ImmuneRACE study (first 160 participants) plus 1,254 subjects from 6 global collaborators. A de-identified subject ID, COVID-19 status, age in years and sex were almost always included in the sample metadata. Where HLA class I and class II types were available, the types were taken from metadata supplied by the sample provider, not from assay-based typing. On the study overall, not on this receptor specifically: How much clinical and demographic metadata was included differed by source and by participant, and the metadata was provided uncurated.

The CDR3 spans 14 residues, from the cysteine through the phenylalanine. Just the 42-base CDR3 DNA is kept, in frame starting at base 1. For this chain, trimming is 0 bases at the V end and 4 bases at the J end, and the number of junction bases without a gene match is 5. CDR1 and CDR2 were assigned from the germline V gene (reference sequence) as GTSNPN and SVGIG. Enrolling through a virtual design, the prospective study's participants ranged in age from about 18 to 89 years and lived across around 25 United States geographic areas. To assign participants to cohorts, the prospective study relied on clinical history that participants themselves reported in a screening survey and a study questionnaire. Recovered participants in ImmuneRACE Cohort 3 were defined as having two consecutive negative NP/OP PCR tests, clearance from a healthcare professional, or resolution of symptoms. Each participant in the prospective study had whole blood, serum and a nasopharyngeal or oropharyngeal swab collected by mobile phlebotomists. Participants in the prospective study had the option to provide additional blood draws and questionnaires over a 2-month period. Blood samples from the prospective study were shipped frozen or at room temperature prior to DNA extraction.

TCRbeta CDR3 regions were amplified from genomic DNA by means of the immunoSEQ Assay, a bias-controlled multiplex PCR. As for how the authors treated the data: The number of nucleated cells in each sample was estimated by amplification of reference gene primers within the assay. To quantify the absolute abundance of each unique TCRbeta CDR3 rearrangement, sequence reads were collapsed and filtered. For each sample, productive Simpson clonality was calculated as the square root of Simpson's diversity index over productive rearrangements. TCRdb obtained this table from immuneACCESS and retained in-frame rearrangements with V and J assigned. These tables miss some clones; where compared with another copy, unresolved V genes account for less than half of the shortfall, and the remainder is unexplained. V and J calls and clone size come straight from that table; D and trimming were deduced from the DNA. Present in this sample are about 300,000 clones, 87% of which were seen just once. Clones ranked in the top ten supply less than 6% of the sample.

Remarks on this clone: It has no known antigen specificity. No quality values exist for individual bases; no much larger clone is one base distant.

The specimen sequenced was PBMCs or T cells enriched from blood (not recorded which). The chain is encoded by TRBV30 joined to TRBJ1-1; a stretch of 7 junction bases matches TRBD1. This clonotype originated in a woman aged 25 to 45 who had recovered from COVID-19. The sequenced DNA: TGTGCCTGGAGTGTACGGACAGGAAGCACTGAAGCTTTCTTT. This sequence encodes CAWSVRTGSTEAFF.